Below, 26 T cell receptor beta chains from the same sample are listed, as sequenced in a study. The sorted Tregs were CD4+CD25+CD127-/low cells. TCRdb ran MiXCR on the 5' RACE reads and lists one entry per CDR3 protein. The table has 32,000 or so distinct CDR3 sequences, 25% to 30% seen once. The sequenced material came from tumor-infiltrating Tregs sorted from the breast tumor. The receptor source for this set is a female donor with breast cancer.

This chain links TRBV4-2 with TRBJ1-1, with a tentative D call TRBD1 (5 bases). Trimming left V 0 bases short and J 7 bases short, with 12 bases between. The CDR3 spans 14 residues. Per germline, CDR1 LGHNA and CDR2 YNFKEQ. The CDR3 loop reads CASSQDATGYEAFF. The CDR3 nucleotides are TGTGCCAGCAGCCAAGATGCCACAGGCTATGAAGCTTTCTTT.

The chain uses TRBV15 and TRBJ1-5; possible D gene TRBD1, 6 bases. The length of the CDR3 is 18 residues. Germline V CDR1 and CDR2: LNHNV, YYDKDF (reference sequence). The V end was cut by 2 bases, the J end by 1 base, with 18 bases between. The CDR3, as DNA: TGTGCCACCAGCAGAAATACTTTGGGGGGCTGGAGCAATCAGCCCCAGCATTTT. Amino acid sequence: CATSRNTLGGWSNQPQHF. Combining the CDR3 with reference TRBV15 and TRBJ1-5 gives the whole variable domain DAMVIQNPRYQVTQFGKPVTLSCSQTLNHNVMYWYQQKSSQAPKLLFHYYDKDFNNEADTPDNFQSRRPNTSFCFLDIRSPGLGDTAMYLCATSRNTLGGWSNQPQHFGDGTRLSIL.

The gene calls are TRBV20-1 and TRBJ2-1, with D maybe TRBD2 (6 bases). Germline loops: CDR1 DFQATT, CDR2 SNEGSKA (reference sequence). The CDR3 covers 15 residues. V lost 2 bases to trimming and J lost 4 bases, with 15 bases between them. The DNA of the CDR3 is TGCAGTGCTAGACTGTGGGGCGGGATATACAATGAGCAGTTCTTC. This encodes CSARLWGGIYNEQFF.

Points on this clonotype: This could be a read error, since a much larger clone is one nucleotide away. The rearrangement joins TRBV27 to TRBJ2-4; D remains unclear. From germline, CDR1 is MNHEY and CDR2 SMNVEV (reference sequence). The V and J ends lost 11 bases and 0 bases respectively, with 5 bases between them. The CDR3 length is 11 residues. The CDR3 bases are TGTGCCGGCGTAGCCAAAAACATTCAGTACTTC. Its translation: CAGVAKNIQYF.

Judged by abundance, this clonotype is medium-sized. The CDR3 sequence: CASSQTTGGGNTIYF. The CDR3 region has the DNA TGCGCCAGCAGCCAGACTACAGGGGGTGGAAACACCATATATTTT. J is TRBJ1-3 and V is TRBV4-1; 8 nucleotides match TRBD1. Losses at the gene ends were 3 bases for V and 3 bases for J; bases not matched to a gene: 4. The CDR3 loop spans 15 amino acids. Germline assignment: CDR1 MGHRA and CDR2 YSYEKL.

The J gene is TRBJ2-1, the V gene TRBV10-3, with D tentatively TRBD2 (7 bases). Germline V gene data show CDR1 as ENHRY and CDR2 as SYGVKD. The CDR3 loop spans 16 amino acids. V gave up 3 bases and J gave up 1 base, with 13 bases separating them. The CDR3 loop is CAISDWGRGSYNEQFF. The CDR3 nucleotides are TGTGCCATCAGTGATTGGGGGAGGGGGTCCTACAATGAGCAGTTCTTC.

Note on this clonotype: This may be a read error, as it is one base from a much larger clone. This chain uses TRBV29-1 with TRBJ1-1; tentatively, D is TRBD1 (6 bases). The V and J ends lost 7 bases and 4 bases respectively, with 16 bases between them. This CDR3 contains 13 residues. Germline V CDR1 and CDR2: SQVTM, ANQGSEA. CDR3 sequence reads: CSGLRGGTTEAFF. CDR3 DNA sequence: TGCAGCGGGCTAAGGGGGGGGACCACTGAAGCTTTCTTT.

The chain combines TRBV15 with TRBJ2-1; weak D call: TRBD1 (6 bases). Germline values: CDR1 LNHNV, CDR2 YYDKDF (reference sequence). V was trimmed by 3 bases and J by 7 bases, leaving 10 bases between them. This CDR3 is built from 13 residues. CDR3 region: CATSREQGNEQFF. CDR3 sequence (DNA): TGTGCCACCAGCAGGGAACAGGGAAATGAGCAGTTCTTC.

With regard to this clonotype: With a much larger clone just one base away, this may be a read error. The gene calls are TRBV4-1 and TRBJ2-1; D is undetermined. From germline, CDR1 is MGHRA and CDR2 YSYEKL. The CDR3 extends over 12 amino acids. CDR3 region: CASSQDNNKQFF. The CDR3 bases are TGCGCCAGCAGCCAGGATAACAATAAGCAGTTCTTC.

The CDR3 spells CSVVPSTDTQYF. CDR3 coding DNA: TGCAGCGTCGTCCCTAGCACAGATACGCAGTATTTT. The chain uses TRBV29-1 and TRBJ2-3; the D is unclear. Trimming removed 6 bases at V and 0 bases at J, with 7 bases between. The CDR3 runs 12 residues. Germline values: CDR1 SQVTM, CDR2 ANQGSEA.

This clonotype was recorded many times. This sequence joins TRBV2 and TRBJ1-5; D remains unclear. The CDR3 totals 14 residues. Germline V lookup: CDR1 SNHLY, CDR2 FYNNEI. The V end lost 6 bases, the J end lost 1 base, and 10 bases lay between the germline ends. The CDR3 region is CASSAVGSNQPQHF. In DNA form, the CDR3 reads TGTGCCAGCAGCGCGGTGGGGAGCAATCAGCCCCAGCATTTT.

Note on this clonotype: Since a much larger clone is just one base distant, this may be a read error. The chain combines TRBV12-3 or TRBV12-4 with TRBJ1-5; the D gene is possibly TRBD1 (5 bases). Trimming stripped 6 bases from V and 4 bases from J, with 22 bases between. This CDR3 is built from 17 residues. DNA for the CDR3: TGTGCCAGCAGCTCCCCTCAGGGTGCGGCGTGGAATCAGCCCCAGCATTTT. It translates to CASSSPQGAAWNQPQHF.

In its sample, this clonotype was seen a few times. CDR3 in amino acids: CSAAGTSDPVGETQYF. DNA for the CDR3: TGCAGTGCCGCCGGGACTAGCGACCCGGTCGGGGAGACCCAGTACTTC. V is TRBV20-1 and J is TRBJ2-5; 10 bases are a match to TRBD2. Trimming at V came to 6 bases and at J to 5 bases, leaving 15 bases not matched to a gene. This CDR3 contains 16 residues. Germline V gives CDR1 DFQATT, CDR2 SNEGSKA (reference sequence).

This clonotype was observed at least ten times. The chain couples TRBV6-6 to TRBJ2-2; tentatively, D is TRBD1 (5 bases). V lost 3 bases and J lost 6, with 14 bases in between. This CDR3 comprises 15 residues. Germline CDR1 is MNHNY and CDR2 is SVGAGI (reference sequence). The CDR3 protein is CASSYKLGVPGELFF. The DNA for the CDR3 is TGTGCCAGCAGTTATAAGCTAGGGGTTCCCGGGGAGCTGTTTTTT.

The table lists this clonotype with a few counts. This sequence may be a read error, since a much larger clone differs from it by one base. The V and J genes are TRBV20-1 and TRBJ2-7; 7 bases map to TRBD2. Losses at the gene ends were 3 bases for V and 1 base for J; bases not matched to a gene: 6. Germline lookup yields CDR1 DFQATT and CDR2 SNEGSKA (reference sequence). CDR3 length equals 14 residues. CDR3 residues: CSASPGGGSYEQYF. CDR3 coding DNA: TGCAGTGCTAGTCCTGGCGGGGGATCCTACGAGCAGTACTTC.

The V and J genes are TRBV29-1 and TRBJ1-1; weak D call: TRBD1 (5 bases). Trimming pared 6 bases from V and 3 bases from J, leaving 14 bases between. Germline V gene lookup returns CDR1 SQVTM and CDR2 ANQGSEA. CDR3 length: 13 amino acids. The CDR3 DNA reads as TGCAGCGTCCTGGGGGGGGTTGACACTGAAGCTTTCTTT. Translating it yields CSVLGGVDTEAFF.

This clonotype is medium-sized within its sample. The chain carries TRBV5-4 and TRBJ2-7, with D possibly TRBD1 on 7 matching bases. Germline V CDR1 and CDR2: SGHNT, YYREEE (reference sequence). V was shortened by 4 bases and J by 5 bases, with 22 bases between the two germline ends. The CDR3 consists of 16 residues. The CDR3 region is CASSLEGPLQGDEQYF. DNA for the CDR3: TGTGCCAGCAGCCTGGAGGGACCGCTCCAGGGGGACGAGCAGTACTTC.

This clonotype is medium-sized (0.01 to 0.1%) by share. The chain links TRBV20-1 to TRBJ2-1, with D maybe TRBD2 (6 bases). The germline gives CDR1 DFQATT, CDR2 SNEGSKA (reference sequence). Trimming took off 3 bases at V and 0 bases at J, with 6 bases between the two ends. This CDR3 is 13 amino acids long. The DNA for the CDR3 is TGCAGTGCTAGGACTAGCTCCTACAATGAGCAGTTCTTC. Translating it yields CSARTSSYNEQFF.

This clonotype was observed at least ten times. The V call is TRBV4-1, the J call TRBJ2-1; D might be TRBD1 (6 bases). The CDR3 sequence is 14 residues long. V gave up 2 bases and J gave up 6 bases, with 11 bases separating them. Germline assignment: CDR1 MGHRA and CDR2 YSYEKL. The CDR3 loop reads CASSQLVRGNEQFF. In DNA form, the CDR3 reads TGCGCCAGCAGCCAACTCGTCAGGGGCAATGAGCAGTTCTTC.

This clonotype was seen ten or more times. As DNA, the CDR3 is TGTGCCAGCAGTCCCTTAGCGGGAGGGCCCTCACATGAGCAGTTCTTC. Translation gives CASSPLAGGPSHEQFF. The chain links TRBV6-5 to TRBJ2-1; 11 bases fit TRBD2. The V and J ends lost 5 bases and 8 bases, in that order; junction bases with no gene match: 11. The CDR3 spans 16 residues. In germline, CDR1 is MNHEY, CDR2 SVGAGI.

By frequency in the sample, this clonotype is medium-sized. The chain carries TRBV15 and TRBJ1-5; TRBD1 aligns across 9 bases. Trimming cost V 3 bases and J 6 bases; bases outside gene matches: 6. The CDR3 consists of 15 residues. The germline V gene encodes CDR1 LNHNV and CDR2 YYDKDF (reference sequence). The CDR3 loop reads CATSRGQGQTQPQHF. In DNA, the CDR3 is TGTGCCACCAGCAGGGGACAGGGTCAAACTCAGCCCCAGCATTTT.

About this clonotype: This clone may be a read error of a much larger clone one base away. The chain carries TRBV7-3 and TRBJ2-2; TRBD2 might be the D (5 bases). The V gene's germline CDR1 is SGHTA and CDR2 FQGTGA. This CDR3 is 16 amino acids long. CDR3: CASSLRGRSNAGELFF. The CDR3 bases are TGTGCCAGCAGCTTAAGAGGGCGATCGAACGCCGGGGAGCTGTTTTTT.

This clonotype was picked up one time. The chain links TRBV6-6 to TRBJ2-7; weak D call: TRBD2 (5 bases). CDR3 length equals 14 residues. Trimming removed 9 bases at V and 3 bases at J, with 18 bases between. CDR1 is MNHNY and CDR2 is SVGAGI in the germline V gene (reference sequence). CDR3 sequence (DNA): TGTGCCAGTAGCGAAGCCGGGTACAACTACGAGCAGTACTTC. Translated, it gives CASSEAGYNYEQYF.

This clonotype was detected many times. The chain is built from TRBV6-5 and TRBJ1-5, with D unresolved. CDR3 length equals 14 residues. CDR1 and CDR2 from the germline V gene are MNHEY and SVGAGI. V was shortened by 4 bases and J by 10 bases, with 17 bases between the two germline ends. CDR3 in DNA: TGTGCCAGCAGTTCCATACGCGCTCCAGGACCCCAGCATTTT. This encodes CASSSIRAPGPQHF.

V gene TRBV18 combines with J gene TRBJ2-7, with D maybe TRBD2 (6 bases). The V and J ends lost 5 bases and 7 bases respectively, with 15 bases between them. CDR1 is KGHSH and CDR2 is LQKENI in the germline V gene. There are 13 residues in the CDR3. CDR3 residues: CASSMDYLGEQYF. The CDR3 coding sequence is TGTGCCAGCTCAATGGACTACCTCGGGGAGCAGTACTTC. Drawing the rest from reference TRBV18 and TRBJ2-7, the complete variable domain is NAGVMQNPRHLVRRRGQEARLRCSPMKGHSHVYWYRQLPEEGLKFMVYLQKENIIDESGMPKERFSAEFPKEGPSILRIQQVVRGDSAAYFCASSMDYLGEQYFGPGTRLTVT.

On this clonotype: A much larger clone lies one base from this, so it may be a read error. This sequence joins TRBV6-6 and TRBJ1-5, with D possibly TRBD1 on 5 matching bases. V lost 2 bases, J lost 8 bases, and 13 bases lay in between. The length of the CDR3 is 14 residues. CDR1 is MNHNY, CDR2 SVGAGI, per germline (reference sequence). The CDR3 region is CASSYRGLNEPQHF. As DNA, the CDR3 is TGTGCCAGCAGTTACCGGGGCTTAAATGAGCCCCAGCATTTT.